This T cell receptor (beta chain) originates from a study of PD-L1 blockade in urothelial cancer (dated by TCRdb to the late 2010s). Context from the whole study: Therapy was started at some point between 2013 and 2015 for all patients, and atezolizumab 1,200 mg was administered intravenously every 3 weeks. About nine tenths of the roughly 29 patients were identified as males with urothelial cancer of bladder origin, and a prior smoking history was reported by 18 of 29 patients. Patients had an ECOG performance status of 0 or 1 and had received between 0 and 3 prior chemotherapy regimens. Blood samples were analyzed at 3 weeks after treatment start (second dose) and at 6 weeks after treatment start. A median of approximately 140,000 T cells and 65,000 to 90,000 unique TCRs was obtained from blood samples, and a median clonality of roughly 0.08 was observed. The study was an exploratory multi-omic analysis of somatic, immune and clinical correlates of response to PD-L1 blockade with atezolizumab in urothelial cancer. Pretreatment tumor samples and matched peripheral blood, collected serially before and after atezolizumab treatment, underwent TCR sequencing. Durable clinical benefit meant progression-free survival longer than 6 months, and TCR features were also tested against progression-free and overall survival. In the same patients who had TCR sequencing, pretreatment tumors also underwent whole exome sequencing and RNA sequencing. Some ten patients reached durable clinical benefit, while about 19 patients did not. Pretreatment blood TCR-seq was available for twenty-nine patients, at least one posttreatment blood collection was obtained for some 25 patients, and tumor TCR-seq was available for some 25 patients. Study-level results and caveats: At 3 weeks after the start of treatment, tumor-associated TCR clones in peripheral blood had expanded more in patients with durable benefit (n of about 22, p = 0.022). A pretreatment peripheral blood TCR clonality below the median was linked to improved progression-free and overall survival. Because of the small sample size (n = 29) and the many exploratory analyses performed, the results are intended to be regarded as hypothesis-generating.

The sample's time point label, in plain terms: pretreatment peripheral blood. The cohort included 29 patients with locally advanced or metastatic urothelial carcinoma who were treated at Memorial Sloan Kettering on a trial protocol. Peripheral blood mononuclear cells were collected pretreatment and during treatment, with between 1 and 8 total time points per patient. The Qiagen DNeasy Blood extraction kit was used to purify genomic DNA from total PBMCs and tumor samples. PBMCs were collected pretreatment and during treatment, and were isolated and stored as previously described. The CDR3, cysteine through phenylalanine, is 13 amino acids long. The sequence is cut down to CDR3 DNA, 39 bases in frame from base 1. The germline V gene encodes CDR1 SGHRS and CDR2 YFSETQ. A distance of 10 bases separates the germline ends of V and J, which lose 2 bases and 5 bases respectively. To estimate absolute template abundance from read counts, synthetic TCR analog templates were spiked into each PCR. Using the immunoSEQ assay, TCRbeta CDR3 regions were amplified from genomic DNA with bias-controlled V and J gene primers. Sequencing of rearranged TCRbeta segments was performed at approximately 20X coverage. The study's own analysis went as follows. Sequencing errors were corrected by clustering and CDR3s were annotated against IMGT to assign V, D and J genes. Only productive TCRbeta rearrangements were used in downstream analyses, excluding out-of-frame or stop-codon sequences. Clonality was computed as one minus Shannon entropy normalized by the log of the number of unique productive sequences. Clones differing between time points or between blood and tumor were identified by Fisher's exact test with Benjamini-Hochberg correction at adjusted p below 0.01. TCRdb obtained this table from immuneACCESS and retained in-frame rearrangements with V and J assigned. These tables miss some clones; where compared with another copy, unresolved V genes account for less than half of the shortfall, and the remainder is unexplained. For V, J and clone size, that table is used; D and trimming come from the DNA. The sample table lists around 130,000 clones, approximately 84% of them with a count of one. In total, the top ten clones hold 3.2% of the sample.

Regarding this clone: Which antigen it targets is not known. The record has no base qualities; no much larger clone is one base away.

The clonotype was recovered from a man between 50 and 59 years old with urothelial cancer. The source material was PBMCs, sampled around atezolizumab (anti-PD-L1) treatment. Recombination linked TRBV5-1 to TRBJ1-1; possibly the D gene is TRBD1, per 5 matching bases. The CDR3 region has the sequence CASSFRERTEAFF. In nucleotide form, the sequence is TGCGCCAGCAGCTTCAGGGAACGGACTGAAGCTTTCTTT.